This T cell receptor (beta chain) was captured by sequencing in a study of patients and donors after allogeneic stem cell transplantation. Via MiXCR, TCRdb re-called the RT-PCR reads, giving one row per CDR3 protein. The profile shows more than 850,000 distinct CDR3 sequences, over 15% of them singletons. This CDR3 contains 15 residues. J gave up 7 bases and V 0 bases, and 5 bases lay outside the gene matches. The germline V gene has CDR1 MGHRA and CDR2 YSYEKL. The TCR was taken from a human donor who was either an allogeneic HSCT recipient or a stem cell or donor lymphocyte infusion donor (not recorded which). It is not recorded whose cells these are; they may come from a transplant donor. The chain couples TRBV4-1 to TRBJ2-7; 11 bases are a match to TRBD2. The specimen sequenced was blood, either unsorted or a sorted T cell fraction (not recorded which). In DNA, the CDR3 is TGCGCCAGCAGCCAAGAATTAGCGGGAGGGAGGGAGCAGTACTTC. Protein: CASSQELAGGREQYF.